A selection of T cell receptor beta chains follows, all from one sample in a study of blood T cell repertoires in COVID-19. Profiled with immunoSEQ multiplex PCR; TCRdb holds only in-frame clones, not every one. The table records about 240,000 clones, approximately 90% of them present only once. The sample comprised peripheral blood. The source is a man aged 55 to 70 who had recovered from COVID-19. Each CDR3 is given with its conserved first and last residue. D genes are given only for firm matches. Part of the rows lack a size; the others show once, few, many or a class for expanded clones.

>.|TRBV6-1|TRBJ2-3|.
TGTGCCAGCAGTGATCCAGGGAATACGCAGTATTTT
CASSDPGNTQYF
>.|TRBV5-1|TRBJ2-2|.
TGCGCCAGCAGCTTGGAAGGGGTGTACACCGGGGAGCTGTTTTTT
CASSLEGVYTGELFF
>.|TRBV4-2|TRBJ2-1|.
TGTGCCAGCAGCCAAGGAAGTCAGCGCGGTGAGGGCGAGCAGTTCTTC
CASSQGSQRGEGEQFF
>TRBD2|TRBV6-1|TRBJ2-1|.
TGTGCCAGCAGTGGCCTGACTAGCGGGGGGCCGAGCTCCTACAATGAGCAGTTCTTC
CASSGLTSGGPSSYNEQFF
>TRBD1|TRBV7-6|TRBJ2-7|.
TGTGCCAGCAGCTCCAACCCGGGACAGGGGATCGAGCAGTACTTC
CASSSNPGQGIEQYF
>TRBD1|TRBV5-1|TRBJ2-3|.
TGCGCCAGCAGCCCACAGGGGTTATACACAGATACGCAGTATTTT
CASSPQGLYTDTQYF
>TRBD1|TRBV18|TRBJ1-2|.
TGTGCCAGCTCACCACTTCCTGACAGGGCGGACTATGGCTACACCTTC
CASSPLPDRADYGYTF
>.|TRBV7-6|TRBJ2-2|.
TGTGCCAGCAGCTTAGCGAGCGGTTTAAGCACCGGGGAGCTGTTTTTT
CASSLASGLSTGELFF
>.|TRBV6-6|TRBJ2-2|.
TGTGCCAGCAGTGGGGGGGGCGGTTTCACCGGGGAGCTGTTTTTT
CASSGGGGFTGELFF
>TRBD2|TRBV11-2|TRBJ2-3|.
TGTGCCAGCAGTTTTTTTTTAGCGGGGGGGCCCCCAGATACGCAGTATTTT
CASSFFLAGGPPDTQYF
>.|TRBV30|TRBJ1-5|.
TGTGCCTGGAGTTCCCCCGGGACACACAGCAATCAGCCCCAGCATTTT
CAWSSPGTHSNQPQHF
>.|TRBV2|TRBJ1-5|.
TGTGCCAGCAGTGAAGCGCTTCGGAGCAATCAGCCCCAGCATTTT
CASSEALRSNQPQHF
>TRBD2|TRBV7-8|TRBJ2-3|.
TGTGCCAGCAGCTTAGGACTAGCGACAGATACGCAGTATTTT
CASSLGLATDTQYF
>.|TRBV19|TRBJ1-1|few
TGTGCCAGTAGTATAGCGAGTACAGGGAACACTGAAGCTTTCTTT
CASSIASTGNTEAFF
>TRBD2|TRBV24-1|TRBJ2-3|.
TGTGCCACCAGTGATTTGGGTATAGCGGGGGGCACAGATACGCAGTATTTT
CATSDLGIAGGTDTQYF
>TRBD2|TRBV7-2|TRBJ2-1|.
TGTGCCAGCAGCTTACCCGGCTCGACTAGCGGGGGCAATGAGCAGTTCTTC
CASSLPGSTSGGNEQFF
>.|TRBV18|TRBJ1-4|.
TGTGCCAGCTCACCACCCCGGGCAACTAATGAAAAACTGTTTTTT
CASSPPRATNEKLFF